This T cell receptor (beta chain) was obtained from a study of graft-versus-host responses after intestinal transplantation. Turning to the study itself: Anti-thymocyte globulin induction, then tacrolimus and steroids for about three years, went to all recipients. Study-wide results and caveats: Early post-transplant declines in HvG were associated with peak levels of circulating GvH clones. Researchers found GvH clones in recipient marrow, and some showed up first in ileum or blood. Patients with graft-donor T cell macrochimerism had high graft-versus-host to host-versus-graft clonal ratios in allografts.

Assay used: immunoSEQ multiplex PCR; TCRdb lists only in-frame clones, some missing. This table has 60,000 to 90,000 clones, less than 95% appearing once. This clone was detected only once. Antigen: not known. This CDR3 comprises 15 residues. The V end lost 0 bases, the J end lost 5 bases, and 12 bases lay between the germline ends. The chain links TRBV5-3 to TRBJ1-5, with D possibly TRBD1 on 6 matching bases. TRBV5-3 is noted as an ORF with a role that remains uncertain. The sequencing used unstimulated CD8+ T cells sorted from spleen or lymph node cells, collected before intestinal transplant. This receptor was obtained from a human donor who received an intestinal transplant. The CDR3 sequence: CARSLGRTDDQPQHF. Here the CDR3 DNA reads TGTGCCAGAAGCTTGGGTCGGACAGACGATCAGCCCCAGCATTTT.